The 5 T cell receptor beta chains below all came from one sample that was sequenced in a study of blood T cell dynamics during melanoma immunotherapy. Sample time point: week 3, after first cycle of checkpoint inhibitor. Assay: immunoSEQ multiplex PCR; the TCRdb copy retains only in-frame clones and omits some. This table has 10,000 or so clones, about four fifths appearing once. Sequenced here: blood, sampled from a patient treated with checkpoint blockade. These receptors were collected from a human donor with melanoma.

This chain uses TRBV7-2 with TRBJ1-5, with D possibly TRBD1 on 5 matching bases. V was clipped by 1 base and J by 3 bases, with 10 bases between them. There are 15 residues in the CDR3. CDR1 and CDR2 from the germline V gene are SGHTA and FQGNSA. In DNA form, the CDR3 reads TGTGCCAGCAGCTTAGGGGGCGCGATCAATCAGCCCCAGCATTTT. Translation gives CASSLGGAINQPQHF.

This chain links TRBV6-5 with TRBJ1-2, with D tentatively TRBD1 (6 bases). The CDR3 sequence is 15 residues long. Germline CDR1 and CDR2: MNHEY and SVGAGI. With 0 bases removed from V and 1 base from J, the gap between germline ends came to 9 bases. This chain's CDR3 is CASSYSGGINYGYTF. The CDR3 coding sequence is TGTGCCAGCAGTTACTCAGGGGGGATTAACTATGGCTACACCTTC.

The chain employs TRBV5-6 and TRBJ1-6, with no clear D. This CDR3 has 13 residues. Trimming took off 4 bases at V and 7 bases at J, with 9 bases between the two ends. Germline V gene data show CDR1 as SGHDT and CDR2 as YYEEEE. This CDR3 is CASSPDPNSPLHF. The DNA of the CDR3 is TGTGCCAGCAGCCCGGACCCCAATTCACCCCTCCACTTT. The entire variable domain, with the rest obtained from reference TRBV5-6 and TRBJ1-6, is as follows: DAGVTQSPTHLIKTRGQQVTLRCSPKSGHDTVSWYQQALGQGPQFIFQYYEEEERQRGNFPDRFSGHQFPNYSSELNVNALLLGDSALYLCASSPDPNSPLHFGNGTRLTVT.

The chain couples TRBV6-6 to TRBJ1-4; unclear D gene. CDR1 is MNHNY, CDR2 SVGAGI, per germline (reference sequence). CDR3 length: 12 amino acids. Deletions cut 6 bases from V and 8 bases from J, with 10 bases between. In DNA form, the CDR3 reads TGTGCCAGCAGGTCGGGTGTCGAAAAACTGTTTTTT. This sequence encodes CASRSGVEKLFF.

This clone was observed a single time. The V call is TRBV5-1, the J call TRBJ2-2; 9 bases are a match to TRBD1. Looked up from germline, CDR1 is SGHRS and CDR2 is YFSETQ. The CDR3 extends over 17 amino acids. V shed 3 bases and J 3 bases; nucleotides not matched to a gene: 9. The CDR3 spells CASSSGRDRVDTGELFF. CDR3 nucleotide sequence: TGCGCCAGCAGCTCGGGCCGGGACAGGGTGGACACCGGGGAGCTGTTTTTT. Complete variable domain (other parts from reference TRBV5-1 and TRBJ2-2): KAGVTQTPRYLIKTRGQQVTLSCSPISGHRSVSWYQQTPGQGLQFLFEYFSETQRNKGNFPGRFSGRQFSNSRSEMNVSTLELGDSALYLCASSSGRDRVDTGELFFGEGSRLTVL.